The T cell receptor beta chain under discussion was sequenced for a study of shared clonotypes between healthy human individuals. There are 12 residues in the CDR3. Germline CDR1 and CDR2: SEHNR and FQNEAQ (reference sequence). V lost 3 bases and J lost 5, with 6 bases in between. Division of CD4+ cells produced a CD45RA+ naive subset and a CD45RA-negative memory subset. Data came from immunoSEQ multiplex PCR; TCRdb stores just in-frame clones and leaves some out. The profile shows about 2.3 million clones, around 90% of them singletons. This TCR derives from a man younger than 35 in good health. Some clones in this sample may be carry-over from other donors' samples. Input material: naive CD4+ T cells from PBMCs. Noted subset: CD45RA+ positively selected. V gene TRBV7-9 combines with J gene TRBJ2-3; D not certain. This CDR3 reads CASSLRRDTQYF. The CDR3 coding sequence is TGTGCCAGCAGCTTGCGGAGAGATACGCAGTATTTT.